This is a list of T cell receptor beta chains from one sample in a study of sequential checkpoint blockade in melanoma. The table came from immunoSEQ multiplex PCR; TCRdb's copy has only in-frame clones and leaves some out. The data hold 40,000 or so clones, with 86% observed a single time. Specimen: CD8+ T cells sorted from blood (inferred from file names), collected from a patient given nivolumab and ipilimumab in sequence. The receptor source for this set is a human donor with melanoma. CDR3s include the opening cysteine and the closing phenylalanine or tryptophan. Fields, in order: clone size, D gene, J gene, V gene, CDR3 protein, CDR3 DNA. D genes are given only for firm matches. Rows give clone size only sometimes, using once, few, many, or a class for an expanded clone.

size: -; D: -; J: TRBJ1-1; V: TRBV11-2; CDR3: CASSPPAGIVIADTEAFF; DNA: TGTGCCAGCAGCCCCCCCGCAGGGATAGTAATCGCTGACACTGAAGCTTTCTTT
size: -; D: TRBD1; J: TRBJ1-1; V: TRBV29-1; CDR3: CSATQGFGAFF; DNA: TGCAGCGCAACACAGGGGTTTGGAGCTTTCTTT
size: -; D: TRBD2; J: TRBJ2-1; V: TRBV6-5; CDR3: CASSSSGRRNNEQFF; DNA: TGTGCCAGCAGTAGTAGCGGGAGGAGGAACAATGAGCAGTTCTTC
size: -; D: -; J: TRBJ1-2; V: TRBV28; CDR3: CASSTYRDNSYHRRDGYTF; DNA: TGTGCCAGCAGTACATACCGGGACAACTCCTACCACCGGCGGGATGGCTACACCTTC
size: -; D: TRBD2; J: TRBJ2-7; V: TRBV13; CDR3: CASSWGLAGGIEQYF; DNA: TGTGCCAGCAGCTGGGGCCTAGCGGGAGGGATCGAGCAGTACTTC
size: -; D: TRBD2; J: TRBJ2-1; V: TRBV10-1; CDR3: CASSESIDGRADGSSYNEQFF; DNA: TGCGCCAGCAGTGAGTCGATTGACGGGAGGGCCGATGGGAGCTCCTACAATGAGCAGTTCTTC
size: -; D: -; J: TRBJ2-3; V: TRBV10-1; CDR3: CASSESQGHTDTQYF; DNA: TGCGCCAGCAGTGAGTCACAGGGCCACACAGATACGCAGTATTTT
size: -; D: -; J: TRBJ1-1; V: TRBV11-2; CDR3: CASSLGGFREAFF; DNA: TGTGCCAGCAGCCTGGGAGGGTTTCGTGAAGCTTTCTTT
size: -; D: TRBD1; J: TRBJ1-1; V: TRBV7-9; CDR3: CASRTTGTANTEAFF; DNA: TGTGCCAGCAGAACAACAGGGACAGCGAACACTGAAGCTTTCTTT
size: few; D: TRBD2; J: TRBJ2-7; V: TRBV6-1; CDR3: CASSEGLAGSYEQYF; DNA: TGTGCCAGCAGTGAAGGGCTAGCGGGATCCTACGAGCAGTACTTC
size: -; D: -; J: TRBJ2-3; V: TRBV27; CDR3: CATGPQGWGTDTQYF; DNA: TGTGCCACCGGCCCTCAGGGGTGGGGCACAGATACGCAGTATTTT
size: -; D: -; J: TRBJ2-1; V: TRBV5-1; CDR3: CASSFSRGSYNEQFF; DNA: TGCGCCAGCAGCTTCAGTCGCGGTTCCTACAATGAGCAGTTCTTC
size: -; D: TRBD1; J: TRBJ1-2; V: TRBV7-6; CDR3: CASSSGQGIDGYTF; DNA: TGTGCCAGCAGCTCGGGACAGGGTATCGATGGCTACACCTTC
size: -; D: -; J: TRBJ1-1; V: TRBV4-2; CDR3: CASSQGEGEAFF; DNA: TGTGCCAGCAGCCAAGGCGAGGGTGAAGCTTTCTTT
size: -; D: -; J: TRBJ1-2; V: TRBV10-3; CDR3: CAIRSGNYGYTF; DNA: TGTGCCATCAGATCAGGGAACTATGGCTACACCTTC
size: -; D: TRBD2; J: TRBJ2-5; V: TRBV7-9; CDR3: CASSSGLGDFETQYF; DNA: TGTGCCAGCAGCTCGGGACTAGGGGATTTCGAGACCCAGTACTTC
size: -; D: TRBD2; J: TRBJ2-3; V: TRBV27; CDR3: CASSQTLRWTSGSADTQYF; DNA: TGTGCCAGCAGTCAGACCCTGAGGTGGACTAGCGGGAGTGCAGATACGCAGTATTTT
size: -; D: TRBD1; J: TRBJ1-5; V: TRBV4-2; CDR3: CASSREQGSNQPQHF; DNA: TGTGCCAGCAGCCGAGAACAGGGGAGCAATCAGCCCCAGCATTTT
size: -; D: -; J: TRBJ2-1; V: TRBV9; CDR3: CASSVLQDNEQFF; DNA: TGTGCCAGCAGCGTTCTTCAGGACAATGAGCAGTTCTTC
size: -; D: TRBD1; J: TRBJ2-7; V: TRBV5-1; CDR3: CASRGQEYEQYF; DNA: TGCGCCAGCCGAGGACAGGAGTACGAGCAGTACTTC
size: -; D: TRBD1; J: TRBJ1-1; V: TRBV27; CDR3: CASSHTGAGTEAFF; DNA: TGTGCCAGCAGTCATACAGGGGCCGGCACTGAAGCTTTCTTT
size: -; D: TRBD2; J: TRBJ2-1; V: TRBV19; CDR3: CASTPSGKHNEQFF; DNA: TGTGCCAGTACCCCTAGCGGGAAGCACAATGAGCAGTTCTTC
size: -; D: -; J: TRBJ1-2; V: TRBV6-6; CDR3: CASTYTGSYGYTF; DNA: TGTGCCAGCACCTATACAGGGAGCTATGGCTACACCTTC
size: -; D: TRBD1; J: TRBJ1-5; V: TRBV4-1; CDR3: CASSQGQGNNQPQHF; DNA: TGCGCCAGCAGCCAAGGACAGGGGAACAATCAGCCCCAGCATTTT
size: -; D: TRBD2; J: TRBJ2-7; V: TRBV6-6; CDR3: CASSYSGRGSYEQYF; DNA: TGTGCCAGCAGTTATAGCGGGAGAGGATCTTACGAGCAGTACTTC
size: few; D: -; J: TRBJ1-2; V: TRBV7-9; CDR3: CASSPGWGGANYGYTF; DNA: TGTGCCAGCAGCCCTGGTTGGGGGGGCGCCAACTATGGCTACACCTTC
size: -; D: -; J: TRBJ2-1; V: TRBV7-9; CDR3: CASSPSVSSYNEQFF; DNA: TGTGCCAGCAGTCCTAGCGTGAGCTCCTACAATGAGCAGTTCTTC
size: once; D: TRBD2; J: TRBJ2-3; V: TRBV7-6; CDR3: CASSPTGLYTDTQYF; DNA: TGTGCCAGCAGCCCCACGGGACTATACACAGATACGCAGTATTTT
size: -; D: TRBD2; J: TRBJ2-1; V: TRBV7-3; CDR3: CASSRGLGFNEQFF; DNA: TGTGCCAGCAGCCGAGGACTAGGATTCAATGAGCAGTTCTTC